Given below is one TCR beta chain in context. Its antigen is not known. The germline CDR1 and CDR2 sequences are SGHTA and FQGNSA. CDR3 size: 13 residues. V dropped 5 bases and J dropped 7; count of bases not matched to a gene: 7. This entry is derived from a study of cytomegalovirus exposure and HLA in healthy donors. Broader study findings: The authors considered a cluster of highly shared sequence variants likely to be a sequencing artifact.

The primer mix had 60 Vbeta and 13 Jbeta primers. The protocol was immunoSEQ multiplex PCR, while the TCRdb copy is restricted to in-frame clones and leaves out a portion. This table holds 100,000 to 150,000 clones, around 82% found once. The sample comprised PBMCs. The chain combines TRBV7-2 with TRBJ2-7; 8 nucleotides align to TRBD2. The source of this sequence is a woman aged 35 to 49 in good health and CMV-seropositive. In DNA, the CDR3 is TGTGCCAGCAGCCCCGGGACTAGAAGGGAGCAGTACTTC. It codes for CASSPGTRREQYF. Combining the CDR3 with reference TRBV7-2 and TRBJ2-7 gives the whole variable domain GAGVSQSPSNKVTEKGKDVELRCDPISGHTALYWYRQSLGQGLEFLIYFQGNSAPDKSGLPSDRFSAERTGGSVSTLTIQRTQQEDSAVYLCASSPGTRREQYFGPGTRLTVT.